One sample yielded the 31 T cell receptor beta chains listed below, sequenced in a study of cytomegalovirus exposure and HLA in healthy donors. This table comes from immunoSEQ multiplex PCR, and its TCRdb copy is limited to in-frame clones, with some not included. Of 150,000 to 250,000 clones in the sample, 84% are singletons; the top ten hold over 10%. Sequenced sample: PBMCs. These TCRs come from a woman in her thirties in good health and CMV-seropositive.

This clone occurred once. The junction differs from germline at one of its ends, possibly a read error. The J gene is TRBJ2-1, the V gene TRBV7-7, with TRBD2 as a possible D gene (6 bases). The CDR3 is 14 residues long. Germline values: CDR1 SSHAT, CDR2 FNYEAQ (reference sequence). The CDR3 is CASSLAKEGTLQFF. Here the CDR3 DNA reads TGTGCTAGCAGCTTAGCAAAGGAGGGGACGTTGCAGTTCTTC.

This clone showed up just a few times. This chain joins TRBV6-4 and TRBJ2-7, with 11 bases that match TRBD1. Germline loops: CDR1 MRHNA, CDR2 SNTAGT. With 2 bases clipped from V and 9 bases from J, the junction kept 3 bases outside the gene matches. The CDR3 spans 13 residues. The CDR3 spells CASSDIGTGGQYF. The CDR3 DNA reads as TGTGCCAGCAGTGACATCGGGACAGGGGGGCAGTACTTC.

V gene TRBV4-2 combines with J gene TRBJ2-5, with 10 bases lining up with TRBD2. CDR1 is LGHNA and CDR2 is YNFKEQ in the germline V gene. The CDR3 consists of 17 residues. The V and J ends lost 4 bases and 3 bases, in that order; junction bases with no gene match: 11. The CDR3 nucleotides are TGTGCCAGCAGCCCCAGAAGTCCTAGCGGGAGCGAAGAGACCCAGTACTTC. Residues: CASSPRSPSGSEETQYF.

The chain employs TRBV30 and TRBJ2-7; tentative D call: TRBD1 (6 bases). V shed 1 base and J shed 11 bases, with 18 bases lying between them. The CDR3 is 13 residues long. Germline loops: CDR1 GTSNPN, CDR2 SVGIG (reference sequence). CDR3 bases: TGTGCCTGGAGTGCCGGACAGAAAAAAGAGGAGTACTTC. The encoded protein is CAWSAGQKKEEYF.

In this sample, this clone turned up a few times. This chain's CDR3 is CASSLGGLQNQPQHF. The CDR3 DNA is TGTGCCAGCAGTTTAGGGGGACTTCAAAATCAGCCCCAGCATTTT. J is TRBJ1-5 and V is TRBV28; weak D call: TRBD1 (5 bases). CDR1 is MDHEN, CDR2 SYDVKM, per germline. This CDR3 region has 15 residues. V dropped 2 bases and J dropped 4 bases, with 12 bases sitting between them.

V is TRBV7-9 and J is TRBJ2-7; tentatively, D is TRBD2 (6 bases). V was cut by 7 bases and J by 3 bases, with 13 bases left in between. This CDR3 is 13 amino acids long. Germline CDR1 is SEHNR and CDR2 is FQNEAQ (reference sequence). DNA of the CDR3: TGTGCCAGCACCGCAGGGAGGAACTACGAGCAGTACTTC. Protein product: CASTAGRNYEQYF.

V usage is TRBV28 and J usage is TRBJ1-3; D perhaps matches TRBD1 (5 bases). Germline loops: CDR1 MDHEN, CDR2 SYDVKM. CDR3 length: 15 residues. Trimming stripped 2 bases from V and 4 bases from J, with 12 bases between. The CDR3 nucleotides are TGTGCCAGCAGTTTAGGCAGGGCCCCCGGAAACACCATATATTTT. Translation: CASSLGRAPGNTIYF. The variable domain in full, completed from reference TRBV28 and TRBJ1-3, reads DVKVTQSSRYLVKRTGEKVFLECVQDMDHENMFWYRQDPGLGLRLIYFSYDVKMKEKGDIPEGYSVSREKKERFSLILESASTNQTSMYLCASSLGRAPGNTIYFGEGSWLTVV.

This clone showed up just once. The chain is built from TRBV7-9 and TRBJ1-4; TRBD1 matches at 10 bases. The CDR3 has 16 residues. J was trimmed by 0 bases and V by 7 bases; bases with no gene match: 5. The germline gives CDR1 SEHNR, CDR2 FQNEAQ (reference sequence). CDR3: CASTTGTGATNEKLFF. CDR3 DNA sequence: TGTGCCAGCACCACTGGGACAGGGGCAACTAATGAAAAACTGTTTTTT.

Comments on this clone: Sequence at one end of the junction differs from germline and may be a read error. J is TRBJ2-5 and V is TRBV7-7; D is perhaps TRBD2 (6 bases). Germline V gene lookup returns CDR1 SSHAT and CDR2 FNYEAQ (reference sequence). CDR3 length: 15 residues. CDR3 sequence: CASSLAAVAGETQYF. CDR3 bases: TGTGCTAGCAGCTTAGCGGCGGTTGCCGGTGAGACCCAGTACTTC.

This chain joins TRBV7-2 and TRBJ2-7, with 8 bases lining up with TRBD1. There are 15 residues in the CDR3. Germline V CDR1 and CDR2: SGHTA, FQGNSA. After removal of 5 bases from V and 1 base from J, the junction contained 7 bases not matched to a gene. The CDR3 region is CASSPTRTGSYEQYF. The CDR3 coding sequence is TGTGCCAGCAGCCCGACGCGGACAGGGTCCTACGAGCAGTACTTC. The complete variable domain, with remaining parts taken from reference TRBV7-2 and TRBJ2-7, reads GAGVSQSPSNKVTEKGKDVELRCDPISGHTALYWYRQSLGQGLEFLIYFQGNSAPDKSGLPSDRFSAERTGGSVSTLTIQRTQQEDSAVYLCASSPTRTGSYEQYFGPGTRLTVT.

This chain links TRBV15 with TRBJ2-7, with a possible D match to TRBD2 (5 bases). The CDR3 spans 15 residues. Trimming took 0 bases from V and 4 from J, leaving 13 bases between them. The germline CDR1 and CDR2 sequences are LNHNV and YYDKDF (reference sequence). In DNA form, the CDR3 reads TGTGCCACCAGCAGAGATCTTGGCCGAGGGTACGAGCAGTACTTC. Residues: CATSRDLGRGYEQYF.

This CDR3 is CATQREGPLNEQFF. CDR3 nucleotides: TGTGCCACTCAGCGGGAGGGGCCCCTCAATGAGCAGTTCTTC. This chain connects TRBV10-3 to TRBJ2-1, with 10 positions matching TRBD2. This CDR3 has 14 amino acids. Looked up from germline, CDR1 is ENHRY and CDR2 is SYGVKD. Losses at the gene ends were 10 bases for V and 6 bases for J; bases not matched to a gene: 9.

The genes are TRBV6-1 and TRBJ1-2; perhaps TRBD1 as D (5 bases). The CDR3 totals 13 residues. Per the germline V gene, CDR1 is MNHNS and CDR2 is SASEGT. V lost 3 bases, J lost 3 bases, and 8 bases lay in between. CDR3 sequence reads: CASSDGGYYGYTF. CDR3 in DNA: TGTGCCAGCAGTGACGGGGGGTACTATGGCTACACCTTC.

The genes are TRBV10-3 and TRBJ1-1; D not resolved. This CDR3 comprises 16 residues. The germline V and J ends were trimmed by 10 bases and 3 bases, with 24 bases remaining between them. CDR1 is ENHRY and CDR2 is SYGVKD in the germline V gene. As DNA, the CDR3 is TGTGCCACCGGCGGCGGAGGAATGATCGGTTACACTGAAGCTTTCTTT. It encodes CATGGGGMIGYTEAFF.

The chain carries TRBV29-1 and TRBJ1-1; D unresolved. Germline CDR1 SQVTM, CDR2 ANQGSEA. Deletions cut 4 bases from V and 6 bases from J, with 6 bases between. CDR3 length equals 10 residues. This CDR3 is CSVGAPEAFF. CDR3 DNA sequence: TGCAGCGTTGGGGCTCCTGAAGCTTTCTTT.

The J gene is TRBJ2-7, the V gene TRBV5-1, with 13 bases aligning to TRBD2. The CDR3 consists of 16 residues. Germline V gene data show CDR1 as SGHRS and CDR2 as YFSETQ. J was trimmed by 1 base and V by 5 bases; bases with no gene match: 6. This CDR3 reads CASRTGTSGISYEQYF. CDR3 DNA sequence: TGCGCCAGCAGGACCGGGACTAGCGGGATTTCCTACGAGCAGTACTTC.

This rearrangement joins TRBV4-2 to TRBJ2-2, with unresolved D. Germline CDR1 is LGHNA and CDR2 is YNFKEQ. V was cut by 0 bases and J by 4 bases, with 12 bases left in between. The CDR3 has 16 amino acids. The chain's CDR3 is CASSQEAIPSTGELFF. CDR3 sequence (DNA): TGTGCCAGCAGCCAAGAAGCGATACCGAGCACCGGGGAGCTGTTTTTT.

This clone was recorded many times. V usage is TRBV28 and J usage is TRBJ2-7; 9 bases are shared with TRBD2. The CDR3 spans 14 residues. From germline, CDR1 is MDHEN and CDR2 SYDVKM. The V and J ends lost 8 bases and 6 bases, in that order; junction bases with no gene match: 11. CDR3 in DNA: TGTGCCAGCCTAATAGCGGGAGCCTCTCGCGAGCAGTACTTC. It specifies CASLIAGASREQYF.

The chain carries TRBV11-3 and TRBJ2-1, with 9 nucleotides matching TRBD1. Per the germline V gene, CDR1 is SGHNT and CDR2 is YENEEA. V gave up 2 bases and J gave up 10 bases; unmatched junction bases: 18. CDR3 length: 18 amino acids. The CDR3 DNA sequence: TGTGCCAGCAGCTTATCGGCGGGGACAGGGTGGTCCTTCAGGGAGCAGTTCTTC. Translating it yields CASSLSAGTGWSFREQFF. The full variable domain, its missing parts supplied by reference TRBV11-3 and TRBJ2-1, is EAGVVQSPRYKIIEKKQPVAFWCNPISGHNTLYWYLQNLGQGPELLIRYENEEAVDDSQLPKDRFSAERLKGVDSTLKIQPAELGDSAVYLCASSLSAGTGWSFREQFFGPGTRLTVL.

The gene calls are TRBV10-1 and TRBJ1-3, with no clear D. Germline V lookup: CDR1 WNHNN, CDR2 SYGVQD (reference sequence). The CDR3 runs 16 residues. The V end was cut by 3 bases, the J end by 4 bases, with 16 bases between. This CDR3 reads CASSEPKQNRGNTIYF. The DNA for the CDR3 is TGCGCCAGCAGTGAACCTAAGCAGAACAGAGGAAACACCATATATTTT.

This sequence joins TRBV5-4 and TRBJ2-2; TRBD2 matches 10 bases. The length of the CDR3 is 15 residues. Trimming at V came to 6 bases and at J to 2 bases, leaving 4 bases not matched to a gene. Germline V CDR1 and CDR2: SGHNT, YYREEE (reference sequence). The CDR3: CASTSGRFNTGELFF. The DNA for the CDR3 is TGTGCCAGCACTAGCGGGAGATTCAACACCGGGGAGCTGTTTTTT.

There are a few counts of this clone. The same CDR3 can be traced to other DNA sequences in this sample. The CDR3 DNA reads TGCAGCGTGGGACAGTTTAATCAGCCCCAGCATTTT. It yields the protein CSVGQFNQPQHF. This chain joins TRBV29-1 and TRBJ1-5, with 7 bases identical to TRBD1. The CDR3 spans 12 residues. Germline V gives CDR1 SQVTM, CDR2 ANQGSEA. Trimming at V came to 6 bases and at J to 4 bases, leaving 3 bases not matched to a gene.

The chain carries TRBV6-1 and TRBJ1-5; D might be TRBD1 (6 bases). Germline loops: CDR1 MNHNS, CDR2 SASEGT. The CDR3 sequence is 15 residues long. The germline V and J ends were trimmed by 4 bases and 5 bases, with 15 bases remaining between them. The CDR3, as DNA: TGTGCCAGCAGTGGGGAGACAGGCAGGGATCAGCCCCAGCATTTT. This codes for CASSGETGRDQPQHF.

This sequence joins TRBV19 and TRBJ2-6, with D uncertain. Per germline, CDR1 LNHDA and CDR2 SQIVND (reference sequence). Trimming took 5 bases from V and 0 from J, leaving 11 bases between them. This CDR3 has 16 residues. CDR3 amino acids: CASSPIRISGANVLTF. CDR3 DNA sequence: TGTGCCAGTAGTCCGATCAGGATCTCTGGGGCCAACGTCCTGACTTTC.

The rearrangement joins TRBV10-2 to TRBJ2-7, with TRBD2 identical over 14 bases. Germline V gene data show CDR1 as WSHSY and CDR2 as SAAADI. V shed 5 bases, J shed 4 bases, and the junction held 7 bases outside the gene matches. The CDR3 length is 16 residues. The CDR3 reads CASSPRGTSGRYEQYF. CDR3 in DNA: TGCGCCAGCAGTCCTAGAGGGACTAGCGGGAGATACGAGCAGTACTTC.

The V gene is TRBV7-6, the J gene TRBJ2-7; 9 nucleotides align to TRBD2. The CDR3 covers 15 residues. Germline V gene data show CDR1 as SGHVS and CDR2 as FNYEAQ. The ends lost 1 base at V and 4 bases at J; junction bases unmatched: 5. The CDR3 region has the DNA TGTGCCAGCAGCTTAGACGCGGGAGGGGTTTACGAGCAGTACTTC. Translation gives CASSLDAGGVYEQYF.

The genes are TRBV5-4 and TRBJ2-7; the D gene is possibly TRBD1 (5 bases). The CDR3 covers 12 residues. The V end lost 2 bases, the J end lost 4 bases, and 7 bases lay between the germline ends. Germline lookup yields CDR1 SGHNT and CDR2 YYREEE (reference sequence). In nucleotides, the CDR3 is TGTGCCAGCAGCTTCGGACATTACGAGCAGTACTTC. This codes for CASSFGHYEQYF.

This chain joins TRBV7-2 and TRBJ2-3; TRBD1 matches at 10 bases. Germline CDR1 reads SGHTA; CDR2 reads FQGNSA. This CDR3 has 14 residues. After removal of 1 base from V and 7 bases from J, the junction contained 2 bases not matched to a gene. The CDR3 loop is CASSLGDRGHTQYF. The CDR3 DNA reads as TGTGCCAGCAGCTTAGGGGACAGGGGACATACGCAGTATTTT.

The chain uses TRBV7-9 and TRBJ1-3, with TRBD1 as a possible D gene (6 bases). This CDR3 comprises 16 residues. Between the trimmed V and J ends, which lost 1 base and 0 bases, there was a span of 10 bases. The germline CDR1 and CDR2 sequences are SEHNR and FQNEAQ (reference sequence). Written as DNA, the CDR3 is TGTGCCAGCAGCTTAGTAGGGGGAATCTCTGGAAACACCATATATTTT. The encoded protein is CASSLVGGISGNTIYF.

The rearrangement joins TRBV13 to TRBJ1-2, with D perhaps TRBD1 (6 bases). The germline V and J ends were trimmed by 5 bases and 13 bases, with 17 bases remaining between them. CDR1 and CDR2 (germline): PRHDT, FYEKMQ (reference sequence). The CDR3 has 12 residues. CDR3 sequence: CASSLRDTWLTF. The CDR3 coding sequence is TGTGCCAGCAGCCTTCGGGACACCTGGCTCACCTTC.

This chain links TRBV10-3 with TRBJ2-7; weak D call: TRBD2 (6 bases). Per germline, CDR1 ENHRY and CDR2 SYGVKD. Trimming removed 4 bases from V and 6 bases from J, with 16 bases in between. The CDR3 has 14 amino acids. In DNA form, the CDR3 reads TGTGCCATCAGTGTGAGGGAGGCCCCCGGCGAGCAGTACTTC. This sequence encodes CAISVREAPGEQYF.